Presented here are 14 T cell receptor beta chains from one specimen sequenced in a study of T cell repertoires in cytomegalovirus infection. One entry per CDR3 protein, called by TCRdb with MiXCR from the reads. The sample yields 200,000 to 250,000 distinct CDR3 sequences, over 20% seen once. The sample taken for sequencing was CD8+ T cells from PBMCs. The receptors shown here come from a human donor in good health (CMV status not recorded). Some clones in this sample may be carry-over from other donors' samples.

The chain couples TRBV20-1 to TRBJ1-6, with TRBD1 identical over 7 bases. V gave up 5 bases and J gave up 0 bases; unmatched junction bases: 7. From germline, CDR1 is DFQATT and CDR2 SNEGSKA (reference sequence). This CDR3 has 16 residues. This CDR3 is CSAGDRVSSYNSPLHF. Here the CDR3 DNA reads TGCAGTGCTGGCGACAGGGTGTCCTCCTATAATTCACCCCTCCACTTT.

The sample holds a few counts of this clonotype. The chain joins TRBV7-4 to TRBJ2-4; tentative D call: TRBD1 (5 bases). Germline V gene data show CDR1 as SGHVT and CDR2 as SQSDAQ. Between the trimmed V and J ends, which lost 4 bases and 8 bases, there was a span of 9 bases. The length of the CDR3 is 12 residues. The CDR3 region is CASSSQGDIQYF. Written as DNA, the CDR3 is TGTGCCAGCAGCTCCCAGGGCGACATTCAGTACTTC. Drawing the rest from reference TRBV7-4 and TRBJ2-4, the complete variable domain is GAGVSQSPRYKVAKRGRDVALRCDSISGHVTLYWYRQTLGQGSEVLTYSQSDAQRDKSGRPSGRFSAERPERSVSTLKIQRTEQGDSAVYLCASSSQGDIQYFGAGTRLSVL.

This clonotype was found many times. This chain uses TRBV10-2 with TRBJ2-5, with 12 bases lining up with TRBD2. The CDR3 contains 20 residues. Germline V gene lookup returns CDR1 WSHSY and CDR2 SAAADI. The junction had 12 bases not matched to a gene; V was cut back by 0 bases and J by 1 base. CDR3 amino acids: CASSESNLLAGGRPQETQYF. For the CDR3, the DNA is TGCGCCAGCAGTGAGTCGAATCTACTAGCGGGGGGCCGCCCCCAAGAGACCCAGTACTTC.

Turning to this clonotype: A much larger clone lies one base from this, so it may be a read error. The chain carries TRBV30 and TRBJ2-6, with D possibly being TRBD1 (5 bases). The length of the CDR3 is 13 residues. Germline CDR1 GTSNPN, CDR2 SVGIG (reference sequence). CDR3 protein: CAWRGSGANVQTF. CDR3 DNA sequence: TGTGCCTGGAGGGGTTCTGGGGCCAACGTCCAGACTTTC.

This clonotype was detected only a few times. In DNA, the CDR3 is TGCAGCATCCTGGGGGTCTATGAGCAGTTCTTC. It yields the protein CSILGVYEQFF. The genes are TRBV29-1 and TRBJ2-1; possibly TRBD1 or TRBD2 for D (5 bases each). The CDR3 totals 11 residues. V lost 8 bases and J 8 bases, leaving 13 bases between the germline ends. Per the germline V gene, CDR1 is SQVTM and CDR2 is ANQGSEA.

This clonotype was seen more than once but under ten times. The chain recombines TRBV4-1 with TRBJ2-2, with D possibly being TRBD1 (5 bases). Germline CDR1 MGHRA, CDR2 YSYEKL. The CDR3 runs 15 residues. V was shortened by 1 base and J by 5 bases, with 11 bases between the two germline ends. CDR3 loop: CASSQAAGWTGELFF. CDR3 sequence (DNA): TGCGCCAGCAGCCAAGCGGCAGGGTGGACCGGGGAGCTGTTTTTT.

This clonotype was detected many times. The V call is TRBV20-1, the J call TRBJ2-5, with D unresolved. Germline V lookup: CDR1 DFQATT, CDR2 SNEGSKA (reference sequence). The CDR3 totals 15 residues. The V gene lost 5 bases and the J gene lost 5 bases, with 21 bases spanning the gap. The CDR3 bases are TGCAGTGCTCAAACAGAGGCTACGTGGTTGGAGACCCAGTACTTC. Amino acid sequence: CSAQTEATWLETQYF.

This clonotype has just a few counts. V is TRBV29-1 and J is TRBJ2-2, with D unclear. Per the germline V gene, CDR1 is SQVTM and CDR2 is ANQGSEA. CDR3 length: 12 amino acids. V was pared by 5 bases and J by 1 base, with 5 bases between. The CDR3 loop is CSVTGNTGELFF. CDR3 DNA: TGCAGCGTTACGGGGAACACCGGGGAGCTGTTTTTT.

This chain joins TRBV19 and TRBJ1-2; 7 bases align to TRBD1. This CDR3 is built from 13 residues. Per germline, CDR1 LNHDA and CDR2 SQIVND (reference sequence). Trimming took 7 bases from V and 7 from J; bases not matched to a gene: 9. The CDR3 reads CASTSGGVTGYTF. CDR3 DNA: TGTGCCAGTACCTCAGGGGGAGTCACTGGCTACACCTTC.

This clonotype has more than one count but fewer than ten. The rearrangement joins TRBV12-3 or TRBV12-4 to TRBJ2-1; a weak D match, TRBD1 (6 bases). Trimming cost V 3 bases and J 8 bases, with 26 bases left between them. The CDR3 is made up of 18 amino acids. CDR3 coding DNA: TGTGCCAGCAGTTTTTTGGGAGAAGACAGGCACATGCGGGATGAGCAGTTCTTC. It codes for CASSFLGEDRHMRDEQFF.

This clonotype has more than one count but fewer than ten. The chain carries TRBV28 and TRBJ2-7; no clear D. This CDR3 contains 10 residues. The V end lost 3 bases, the J end lost 5 bases, and 2 bases lay between the germline ends. Germline assignment: CDR1 MDHEN and CDR2 SYDVKM. CDR3 sequence: CASSFDEQYF. DNA for the CDR3: TGTGCCAGCAGTTTCGACGAGCAGTACTTC.

The table lists this clonotype with a few counts. The chain joins TRBV20-1 to TRBJ1-1, with D tentatively TRBD1 (6 bases). In germline, CDR1 is DFQATT, CDR2 SNEGSKA (reference sequence). The CDR3 runs to 14 residues. Trimming left V 6 bases short and J 6 bases short, with 20 bases between. The CDR3 region has the DNA TGCAGTGCAAAAGCGGACACAGGGCTCCCTGAAGCTTTCTTT. Its translation is CSAKADTGLPEAFF.

The J gene is TRBJ1-2, the V gene TRBV12-3 or TRBV12-4, with D possibly matching TRBD1 (6 bases). This CDR3 comprises 13 residues. The ends were cut back, 5 bases at V and 4 bases at J, with 11 bases in the middle. The DNA for the CDR3 is TGTGCCAGCAGTCCTCGGACAGCCTATGGCTACACCTTC. It specifies CASSPRTAYGYTF.

V gene TRBV5-4 combines with J gene TRBJ2-7; possible D gene TRBD2, 5 bases. The length of the CDR3 is 13 residues. The germline V and J ends were trimmed by 9 bases and 6 bases, with 19 bases remaining between them. Germline V lookup: CDR1 SGHNT, CDR2 YYREEE (reference sequence). The CDR3 DNA reads as TGTGCCACTCGTCCGGGGTCCCATCTCGAGCAGTACTTC. Protein: CATRPGSHLEQYF.